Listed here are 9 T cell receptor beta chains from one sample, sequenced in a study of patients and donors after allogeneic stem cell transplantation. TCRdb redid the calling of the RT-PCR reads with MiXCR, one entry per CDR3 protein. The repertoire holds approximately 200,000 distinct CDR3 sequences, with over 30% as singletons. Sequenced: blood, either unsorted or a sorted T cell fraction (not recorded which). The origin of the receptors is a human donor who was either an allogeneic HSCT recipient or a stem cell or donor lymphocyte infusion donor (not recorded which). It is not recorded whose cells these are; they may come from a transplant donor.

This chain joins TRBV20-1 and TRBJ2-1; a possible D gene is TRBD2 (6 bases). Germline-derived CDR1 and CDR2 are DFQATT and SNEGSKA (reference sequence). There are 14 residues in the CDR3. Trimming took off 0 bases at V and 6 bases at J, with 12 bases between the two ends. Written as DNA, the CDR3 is TGCAGTGCTAGAGATGACCGGGGGTTCAATGAGCAGTTCTTC. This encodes CSARDDRGFNEQFF.

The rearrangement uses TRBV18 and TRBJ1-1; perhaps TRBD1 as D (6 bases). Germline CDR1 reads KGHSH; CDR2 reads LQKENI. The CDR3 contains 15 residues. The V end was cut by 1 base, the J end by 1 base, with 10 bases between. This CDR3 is CASSPQGVQNTEAFF. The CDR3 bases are TGTGCCAGCTCACCACAGGGGGTACAGAACACTGAAGCTTTCTTT.

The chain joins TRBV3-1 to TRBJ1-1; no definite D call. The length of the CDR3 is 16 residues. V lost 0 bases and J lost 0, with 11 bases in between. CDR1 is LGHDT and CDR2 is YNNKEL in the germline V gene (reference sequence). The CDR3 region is CASSQDVGRMNTEAFF. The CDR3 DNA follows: TGTGCCAGCAGCCAAGATGTGGGCAGAATGAACACTGAAGCTTTCTTT. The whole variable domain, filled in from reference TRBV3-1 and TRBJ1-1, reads DTAVSQTPKYLVTQMGNDKSIKCEQNLGHDTMYWYKQDSKKFLKIMFSYNNKELIINETVPNRFSPKSPDKAHLNLHINSLELGDSAVYFCASSQDVGRMNTEAFFGQGTRLTVV.

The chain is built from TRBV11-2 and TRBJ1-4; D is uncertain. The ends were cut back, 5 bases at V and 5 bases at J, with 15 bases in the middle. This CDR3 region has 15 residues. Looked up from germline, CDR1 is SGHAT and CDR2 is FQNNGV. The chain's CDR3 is CASSPSRRLNEKLFF. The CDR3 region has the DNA TGTGCCAGCAGCCCTTCCCGGAGGTTAAATGAAAAACTGTTTTTT.

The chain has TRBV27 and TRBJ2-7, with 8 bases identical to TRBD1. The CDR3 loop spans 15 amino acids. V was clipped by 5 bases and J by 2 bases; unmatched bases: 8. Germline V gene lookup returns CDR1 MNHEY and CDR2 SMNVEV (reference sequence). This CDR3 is CASSTVQGETYEQYF. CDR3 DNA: TGTGCCAGCAGTACCGTACAGGGGGAAACCTACGAGCAGTACTTC.

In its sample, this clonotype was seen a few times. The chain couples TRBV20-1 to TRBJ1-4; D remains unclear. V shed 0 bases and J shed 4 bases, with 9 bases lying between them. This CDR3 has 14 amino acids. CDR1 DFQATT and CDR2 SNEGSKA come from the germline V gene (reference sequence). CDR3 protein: CSARDRLFNEKLFF. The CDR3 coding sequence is TGCAGTGCTAGAGATCGCCTCTTTAATGAAAAACTGTTTTTT.

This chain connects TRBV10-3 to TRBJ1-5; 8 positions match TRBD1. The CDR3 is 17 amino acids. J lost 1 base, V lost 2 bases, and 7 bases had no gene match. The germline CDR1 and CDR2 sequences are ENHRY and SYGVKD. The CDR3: CAISEEGAGGSNQPQHF. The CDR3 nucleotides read TGTGCCATCAGTGAGGAGGGGGCAGGGGGCAGCAATCAGCCCCAGCATTTT.

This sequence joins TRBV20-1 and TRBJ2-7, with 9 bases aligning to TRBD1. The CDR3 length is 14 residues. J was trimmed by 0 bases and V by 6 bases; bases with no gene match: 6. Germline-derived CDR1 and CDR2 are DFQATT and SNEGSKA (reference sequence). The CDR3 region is CSAEDRGSSYEQYF. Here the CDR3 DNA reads TGCAGTGCAGAAGACAGGGGGAGCTCCTACGAGCAGTACTTC.

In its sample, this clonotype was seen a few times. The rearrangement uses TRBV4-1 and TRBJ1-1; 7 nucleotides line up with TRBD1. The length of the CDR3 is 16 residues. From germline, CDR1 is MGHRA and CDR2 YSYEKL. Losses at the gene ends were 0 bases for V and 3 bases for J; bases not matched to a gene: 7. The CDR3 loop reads CASSQDVTGDDTEAFF. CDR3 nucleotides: TGCGCCAGCAGCCAAGATGTCACAGGGGATGACACTGAAGCTTTCTTT.